Listed here are 8 T cell receptor beta chains from one sample, sequenced in a study of control samples from healthy donors and cancer patients. The method was immunoSEQ multiplex PCR; TCRdb's version includes in-frame clones alone and lacks a portion of them. The sample holds 180,000 or so clones, 91% seen once. The specimen was blood. The receptors originated from a young woman in good health.

V gene TRBV5-4 combines with J gene TRBJ1-2; 8 positions agree with TRBD1. Germline CDR1 is SGHNT and CDR2 is YYREEE (reference sequence). V shed 2 bases, J shed 8 bases, and the junction held 2 bases outside the gene matches. This CDR3 is 12 amino acids long. CDR3 sequence (DNA): TGTGCCAGCAGCTTTTACAGGGGGGGCTACACCTTC. Its protein is CASSFYRGGYTF.

The J gene is TRBJ2-5, the V gene TRBV6-4; 10 bases align to TRBD2. The CDR3 is made up of 15 amino acids. V trimming: 0 bases; J trimming: 6 bases; junction bases outside the gene matches: 4. CDR1 is MRHNA, CDR2 SNTAGT, per germline. The CDR3 DNA reads TGTGCCAGCAGTGACTCGGCTAGCGGGAGCCAGACCCAGTACTTC. Protein product: CASSDSASGSQTQYF.

The J gene is TRBJ2-1, the V gene TRBV19; TRBD2 aligns across 13 bases. The V segment lost 7 bases and the J segment 2 bases; nucleotides outside the gene matches: 5. The CDR3 sequence is 16 residues long. Germline CDR1 reads LNHDA; CDR2 reads SQIVND (reference sequence). The CDR3 DNA reads TGTGCCAGTACCAAAACTAGCGGGGGGGCCTACAATGAGCAGTTCTTC. It translates to CASTKTSGGAYNEQFF.

Of note for this clone: This sample also contains other DNA sequences that code for the same CDR3. The chain carries TRBV6-4 and TRBJ2-3; D is possibly TRBD1 (6 bases). The CDR3 has 14 residues. The ends were cut back, 2 bases at V and 0 bases at J, with 6 bases in the middle. Looked up from germline, CDR1 is MRHNA and CDR2 is SNTAGT. The CDR3 DNA reads as TGTGCCAGCAGTGACAGGGGGAGCACAGATACGCAGTATTTT. Its protein product is CASSDRGSTDTQYF.

The rearrangement links TRBV11-2 to TRBJ1-3; no firm D call. V lost 8 bases and J lost 0, with 8 bases in between. This CDR3 has 13 amino acids. The germline CDR1 and CDR2 sequences are SGHAT and FQNNGV. The CDR3 region is CASVPNSGNTIYF. In DNA form, the CDR3 reads TGTGCCAGCGTCCCGAACTCTGGAAACACCATATATTTT.

V usage is TRBV6-4 and J usage is TRBJ1-6; 8 positions match TRBD1. Unmatched junction bases numbered 6, after V lost 6 bases and J lost 8 bases. This CDR3 has 14 residues. CDR1 and CDR2 from the germline V gene are MRHNA and SNTAGT. The CDR3 protein is CASRGGQGDSPLHF. The CDR3 coding sequence is TGTGCCAGCAGGGGAGGACAGGGAGATTCACCCCTCCACTTT.

The chain carries TRBV19 and TRBJ2-3; no definite D call. CDR3 length: 16 residues. The germline V gene has CDR1 LNHDA and CDR2 SQIVND (reference sequence). The V gene lost 3 bases and the J gene lost 1 base, with 14 bases spanning the gap. CDR3 sequence: CASSIWRSSRTDTQYF. The CDR3 DNA is TGTGCCAGTAGTATTTGGCGTAGCTCTCGCACAGATACGCAGTATTTT.

This clone was counted a single time. The V and J genes are TRBV6-5 and TRBJ1-1, with a weak D call TRBD1 (6 bases). Germline loops: CDR1 MNHEY, CDR2 SVGAGI. CDR3 length: 14 amino acids. The ends were cut back, 7 bases at V and 0 bases at J, with 12 bases in the middle. The CDR3 DNA sequence: TGTGCCAGCAAAACAGGGACTATGAACACTGAAGCTTTCTTT. Its translation: CASKTGTMNTEAFF.